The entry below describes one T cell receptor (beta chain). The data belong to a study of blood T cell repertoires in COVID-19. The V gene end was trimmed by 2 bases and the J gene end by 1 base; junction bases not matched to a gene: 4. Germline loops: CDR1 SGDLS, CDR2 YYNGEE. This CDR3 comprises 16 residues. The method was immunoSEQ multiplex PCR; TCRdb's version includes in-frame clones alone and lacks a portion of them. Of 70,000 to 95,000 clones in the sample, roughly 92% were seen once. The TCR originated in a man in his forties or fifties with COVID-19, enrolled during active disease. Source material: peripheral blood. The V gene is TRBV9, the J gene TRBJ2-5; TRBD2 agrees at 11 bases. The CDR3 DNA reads TGTGCCAGCAGCGTTCTAGCGGGAGGCACCCAAGAGACCCAGTACTTC. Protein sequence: CASSVLAGGTQETQYF.